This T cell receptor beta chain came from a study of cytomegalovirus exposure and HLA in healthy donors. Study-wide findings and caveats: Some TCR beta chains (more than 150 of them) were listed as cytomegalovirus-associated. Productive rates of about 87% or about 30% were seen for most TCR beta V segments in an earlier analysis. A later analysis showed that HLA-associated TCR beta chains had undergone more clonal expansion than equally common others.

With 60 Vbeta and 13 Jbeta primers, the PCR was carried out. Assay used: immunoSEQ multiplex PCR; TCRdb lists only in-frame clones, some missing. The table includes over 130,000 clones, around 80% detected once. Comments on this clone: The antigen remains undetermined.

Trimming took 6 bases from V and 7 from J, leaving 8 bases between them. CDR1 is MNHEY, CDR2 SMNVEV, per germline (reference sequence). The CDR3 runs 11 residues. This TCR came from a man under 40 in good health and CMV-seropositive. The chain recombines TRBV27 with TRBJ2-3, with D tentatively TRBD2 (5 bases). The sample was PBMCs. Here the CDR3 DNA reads TGTGCCAGCAGCCCCGGGAATACGCAGTATTTT. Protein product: CASSPGNTQYF.